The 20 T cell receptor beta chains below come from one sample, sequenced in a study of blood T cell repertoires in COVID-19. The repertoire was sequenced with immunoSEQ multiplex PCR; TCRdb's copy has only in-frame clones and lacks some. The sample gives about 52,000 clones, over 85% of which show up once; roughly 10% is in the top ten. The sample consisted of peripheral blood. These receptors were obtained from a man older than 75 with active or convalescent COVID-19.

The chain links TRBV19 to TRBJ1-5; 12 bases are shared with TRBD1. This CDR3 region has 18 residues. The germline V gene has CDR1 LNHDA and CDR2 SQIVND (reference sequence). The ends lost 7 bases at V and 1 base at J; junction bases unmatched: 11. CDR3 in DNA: TGTGCCAGTAACACGCTGGGACAGGGGGCGCAGAGCAATCAGCCCCAGCATTTT. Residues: CASNTLGQGAQSNQPQHF.

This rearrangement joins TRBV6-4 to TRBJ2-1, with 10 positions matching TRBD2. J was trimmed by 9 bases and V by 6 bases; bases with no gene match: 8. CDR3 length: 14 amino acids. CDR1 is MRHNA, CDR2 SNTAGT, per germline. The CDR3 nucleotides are TGTGCCAGCAGACGACTAGCGGGTGCGGGTGAGCAGTTCTTC. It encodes CASRRLAGAGEQFF.

Here the CDR3 DNA reads TGTGCCAGCAGTCCACCGACAGGGGGGTGGGTCACAGATACGCAGTATTTT. This translates into CASSPPTGGWVTDTQYF. The genes are TRBV27 and TRBJ2-3; 9 nucleotides align to TRBD1. Germline CDR1 reads MNHEY; CDR2 reads SMNVEV (reference sequence). The ends lost 5 bases at V and 2 bases at J; junction bases unmatched: 11. The CDR3 has 17 residues.

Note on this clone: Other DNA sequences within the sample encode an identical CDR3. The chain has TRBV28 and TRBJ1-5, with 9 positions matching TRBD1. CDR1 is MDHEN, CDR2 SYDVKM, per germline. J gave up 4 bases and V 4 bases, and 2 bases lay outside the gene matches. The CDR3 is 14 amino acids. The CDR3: CASSSGQGNQPQHF. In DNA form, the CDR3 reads TGTGCCAGCAGTTCGGGACAGGGAAATCAGCCCCAGCATTTT.

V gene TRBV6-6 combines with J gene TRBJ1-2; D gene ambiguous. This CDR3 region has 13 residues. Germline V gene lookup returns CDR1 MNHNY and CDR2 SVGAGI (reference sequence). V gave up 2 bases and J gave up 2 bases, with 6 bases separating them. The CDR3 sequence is CASSYDNNYGYTF. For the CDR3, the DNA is TGTGCCAGCAGTTACGACAACAACTATGGCTACACCTTC.

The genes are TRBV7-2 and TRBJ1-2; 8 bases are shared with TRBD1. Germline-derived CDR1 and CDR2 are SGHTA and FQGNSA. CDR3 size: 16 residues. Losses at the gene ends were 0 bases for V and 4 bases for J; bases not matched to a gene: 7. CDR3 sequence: CASSLAGQGAFYGYTF. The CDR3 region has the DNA TGTGCCAGCAGCTTAGCGGGGCAGGGGGCTTTCTATGGCTACACCTTC.

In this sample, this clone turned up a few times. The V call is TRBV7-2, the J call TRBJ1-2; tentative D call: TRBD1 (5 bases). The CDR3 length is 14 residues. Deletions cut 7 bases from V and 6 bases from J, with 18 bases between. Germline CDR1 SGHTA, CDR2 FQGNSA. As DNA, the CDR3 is TGTGCCAGCACACCCCCCGTCAGGGCGAATGGCTACACCTTC. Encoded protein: CASTPPVRANGYTF.

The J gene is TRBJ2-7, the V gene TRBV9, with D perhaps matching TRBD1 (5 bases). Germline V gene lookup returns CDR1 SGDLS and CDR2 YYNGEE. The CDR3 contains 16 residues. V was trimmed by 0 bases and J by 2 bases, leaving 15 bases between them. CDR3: CASSVAQGSPTYEQYF. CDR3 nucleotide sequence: TGTGCCAGCAGCGTAGCTCAGGGTAGTCCCACCTACGAGCAGTACTTC.

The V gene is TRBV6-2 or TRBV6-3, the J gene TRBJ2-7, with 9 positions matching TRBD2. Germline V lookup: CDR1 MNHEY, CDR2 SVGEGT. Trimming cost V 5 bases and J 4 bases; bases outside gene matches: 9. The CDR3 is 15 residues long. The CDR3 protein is CASSIDAGGPYEQYF. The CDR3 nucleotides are TGTGCCAGCAGTATTGACGCGGGGGGGCCGTACGAGCAGTACTTC.

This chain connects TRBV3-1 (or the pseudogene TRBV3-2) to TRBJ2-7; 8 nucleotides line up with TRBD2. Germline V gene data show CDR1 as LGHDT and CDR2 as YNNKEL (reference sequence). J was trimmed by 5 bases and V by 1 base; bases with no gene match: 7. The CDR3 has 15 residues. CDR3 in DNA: TGTGCCAGCAGCCAAGGGACGGGGGGGGTCGACGAGCAGTACTTC. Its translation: CASSQGTGGVDEQYF.

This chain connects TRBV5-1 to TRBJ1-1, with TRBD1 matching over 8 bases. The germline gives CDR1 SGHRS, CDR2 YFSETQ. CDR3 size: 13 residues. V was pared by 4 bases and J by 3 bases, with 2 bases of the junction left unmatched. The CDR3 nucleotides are TGCGCCAGCAGCCCGACAGGGGACACTGAAGCTTTCTTT. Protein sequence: CASSPTGDTEAFF.

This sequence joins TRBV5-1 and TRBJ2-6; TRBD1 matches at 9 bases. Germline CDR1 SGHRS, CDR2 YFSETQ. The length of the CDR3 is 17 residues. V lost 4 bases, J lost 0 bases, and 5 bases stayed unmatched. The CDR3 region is CASSRGTGSSGANVLTF. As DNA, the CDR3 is TGCGCCAGCAGCCGTGGGACAGGGAGCTCTGGGGCCAACGTCCTGACTTTC.

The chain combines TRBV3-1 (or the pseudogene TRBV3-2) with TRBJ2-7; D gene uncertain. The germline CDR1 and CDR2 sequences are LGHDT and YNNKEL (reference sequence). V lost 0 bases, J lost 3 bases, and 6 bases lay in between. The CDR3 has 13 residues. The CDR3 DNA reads TGTGCCAGCAGCCAAGATCGGTACTACGAGCAGTACTTC. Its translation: CASSQDRYYEQYF.

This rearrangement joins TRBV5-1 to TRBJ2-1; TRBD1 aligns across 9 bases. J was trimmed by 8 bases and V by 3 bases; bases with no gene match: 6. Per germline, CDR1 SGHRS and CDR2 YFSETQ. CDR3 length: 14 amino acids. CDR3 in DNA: TGCGCCAGCAGCTCGGGACAGGGTTCCGATGAGCAGTTCTTC. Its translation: CASSSGQGSDEQFF.

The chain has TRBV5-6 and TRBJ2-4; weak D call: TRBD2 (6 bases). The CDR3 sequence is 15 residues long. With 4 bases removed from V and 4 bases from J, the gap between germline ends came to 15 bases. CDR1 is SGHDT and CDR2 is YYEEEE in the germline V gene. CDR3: CASSTSGGTKNIQYF. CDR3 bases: TGTGCCAGCAGCACCTCCGGGGGAACTAAAAACATTCAGTACTTC.

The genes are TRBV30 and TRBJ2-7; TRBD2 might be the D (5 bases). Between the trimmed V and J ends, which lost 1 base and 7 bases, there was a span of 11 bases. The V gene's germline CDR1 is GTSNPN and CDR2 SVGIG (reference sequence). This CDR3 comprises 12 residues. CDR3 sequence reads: CAWSATMGEQYF. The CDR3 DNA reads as TGTGCCTGGAGTGCGACTATGGGGGAGCAGTACTTC.

CDR3 nucleotide sequence: TGTGCCAGTAATCTTACCGGGACAGAGAACACTGAAGCTTTCTTT. Encoded protein: CASNLTGTENTEAFF. The gene calls are TRBV21-1 and TRBJ1-1; the listed D gene, TRBD1, was not tested against the DNA. TRBV21-1 is described as a pseudogene. This CDR3 spans 15 amino acids.

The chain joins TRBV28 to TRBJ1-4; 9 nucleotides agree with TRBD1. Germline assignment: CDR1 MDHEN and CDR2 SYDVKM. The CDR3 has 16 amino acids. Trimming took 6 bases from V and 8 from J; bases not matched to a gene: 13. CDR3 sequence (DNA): TGTGCCAGCAGCCAGCCGCCGCGGGACAGGGTGGAAAAACTGTTTTTT. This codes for CASSQPPRDRVEKLFF.

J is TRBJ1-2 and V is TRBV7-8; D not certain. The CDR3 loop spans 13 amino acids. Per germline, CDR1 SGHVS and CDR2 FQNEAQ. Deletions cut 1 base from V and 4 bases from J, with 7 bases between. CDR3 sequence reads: CASSLGPGYGYTF. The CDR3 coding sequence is TGTGCCAGCAGCTTAGGGCCAGGCTATGGCTACACCTTC.

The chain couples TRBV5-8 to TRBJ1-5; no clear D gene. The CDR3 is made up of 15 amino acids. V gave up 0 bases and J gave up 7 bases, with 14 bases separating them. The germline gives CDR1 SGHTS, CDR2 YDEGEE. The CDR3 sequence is CASSLGLGGGQPQHF. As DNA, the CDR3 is TGTGCCAGCAGCTTGGGTCTGGGCGGAGGCCAGCCCCAGCATTTT.